Listed here is a single TCR beta chain. Its specificity is unknown. The data originate from a study of cytomegalovirus exposure and HLA in healthy donors. Turning to the study itself: Of all 400 or so donors who were genotyped, 80% to 85% belonged to the Caucasian-associated ancestry cluster. Whole-study findings and limits: Altogether, some 160 TCR beta chains were recorded as cytomegalovirus-associated.

It was healthy bone marrow donors who served as donors. Germline V gives CDR1 GTSNPN, CDR2 SVGIG (reference sequence). The CDR3 is 17 residues long. Trimming shortened V by 1 base and J by 2 bases, and 19 bases separated the two germline ends. Primers for the PCR totalled 60 Vbeta and 13 Jbeta. Repertoires were generated with immunoSEQ multiplex PCR, while TCRdb's copy carries only in-frame clones and drops some. The sample carries almost 200,000 clones, roughly 85% recorded once. This sequence was found in a woman between 50 and 59 years old in good health and CMV-seronegative. The material sequenced was PBMCs. The V gene is TRBV30, the J gene TRBJ2-3, with D maybe TRBD2 (5 bases). The DNA for the CDR3 is TGTGCCTGGAGTGAGTTGCGAGGGCGGAAGATCACAGATACGCAGTATTTT. Translated: CAWSELRGRKITDTQYF.